This T cell receptor (beta chain) is from a study of blood T cell repertoires in COVID-19. Sequencing was performed with immunoSEQ multiplex PCR; in TCRdb, only in-frame clones are kept and a portion is missing. The top ten hold over 4.5% of the sample, which has 200,000 to 300,000 clones, more than 80% seen once. The CDR3 sequence is 16 residues long. Germline values: CDR1 SGHTA, CDR2 FQGNSA. V lost 1 base and J lost 3, with 15 bases in between. This TCR was sampled from a human donor in a cohort sampled during active COVID-19. The V call is TRBV7-2, the J call TRBJ1-2; D might be TRBD1 (5 bases). The material sequenced was peripheral blood. The DNA for the CDR3 is TGTGCCAGCAGCTTAGAGTTGACAGTAAGCTACTATGGCTACACCTTC. Translation gives CASSLELTVSYYGYTF.